The T cell receptor beta chain described here comes from a study of CD8 T cells in ankylosing spondylitis. Of note for this clonotype: Its cognate antigen is unknown.

Study observations and caveats: A number of the motif variants had already been described in reactive arthritis synovial fluid and blood.

TCRdb recomputed calls from the 5' RACE reads with MiXCR, one row per CDR3 protein. The sample has about 150,000 distinct CDR3 sequences, roughly 44% seen once. The sample taken for sequencing was synovial fluid, either unsorted or a sorted T cell fraction (not recorded which). This receptor was taken from a male donor with ankylosing spondylitis.

The CDR3 DNA follows: TGTGCCAGCAGCTACCGGACAGGGAGGCAGACCCAGTACTTC. Residues: CASSYRTGRQTQYF. The chain joins TRBV7-2 to TRBJ2-5, with 8 bases matching TRBD1. Germline V gene sequence: CDR1 SGHTA, CDR2 FQGNSA. The CDR3 length is 14 residues. Germline trimming cut 4 bases from V and 6 bases from J; bases unmatched to any gene: 7.